This TCR beta chain was sequenced for a study of cytomegalovirus exposure and HLA in healthy donors. Study-wide results and limits: Evidence from a later analysis indicated that most CMV-associated TCR beta chains looked HLA-restricted. In a later analysis, specific HLA alleles were associated with 15,000 to 20,000 TCR beta sequences at a 0.05 false discovery rate.

Per the germline V gene, CDR1 is SGDLS and CDR2 is YYNGEE. The V gene lost 4 bases and the J gene lost 8 bases, with 13 bases spanning the gap. The CDR3 is made up of 13 amino acids. The PCR was carried out with 60 Vbeta primers and 13 Jbeta primers. The protocol was immunoSEQ multiplex PCR, while the TCRdb copy is restricted to in-frame clones and leaves out a portion. This repertoire includes 150,000 to 200,000 clones. With respect to this clone: Antigen unknown.

Sequenced sample: PBMCs. The receptor comes from a woman aged 55-70 years in good health and CMV-seronegative. This sequence joins TRBV9 and TRBJ2-1; D unresolved. This chain's CDR3 is CASSPLGYDEQFF. The CDR3 nucleotides are TGTGCCAGCAGCCCCCTCGGGTACGATGAGCAGTTCTTC.